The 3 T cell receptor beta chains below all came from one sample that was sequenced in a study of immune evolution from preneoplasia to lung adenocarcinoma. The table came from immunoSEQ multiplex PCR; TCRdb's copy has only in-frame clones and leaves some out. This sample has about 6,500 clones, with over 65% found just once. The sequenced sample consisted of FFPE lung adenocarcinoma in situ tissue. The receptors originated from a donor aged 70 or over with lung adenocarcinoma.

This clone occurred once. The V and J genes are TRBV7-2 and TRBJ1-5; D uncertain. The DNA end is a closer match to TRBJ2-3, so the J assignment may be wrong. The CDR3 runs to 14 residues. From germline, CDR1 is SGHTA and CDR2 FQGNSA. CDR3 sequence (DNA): TGTGCCAGCAGCTCAACCCTTAGCAATCAGCCCCAGTATTTT. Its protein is CASSSTLSNQPQYF.

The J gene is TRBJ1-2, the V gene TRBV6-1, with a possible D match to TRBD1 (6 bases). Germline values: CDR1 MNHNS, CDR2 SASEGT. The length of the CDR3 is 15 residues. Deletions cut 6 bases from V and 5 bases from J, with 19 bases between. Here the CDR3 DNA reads TGTGCCAGCAGCTTATCCGGGACAACCTATTATGGCTACACCTTC. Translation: CASSLSGTTYYGYTF.

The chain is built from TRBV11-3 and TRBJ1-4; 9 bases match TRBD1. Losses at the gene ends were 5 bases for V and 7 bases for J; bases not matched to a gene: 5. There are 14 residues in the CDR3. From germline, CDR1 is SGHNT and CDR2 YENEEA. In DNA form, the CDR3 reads TGTGCCAGCAGCCCCGGGACAGGGTCTGAAAAACTGTTTTTT. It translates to CASSPGTGSEKLFF.